This entry lists 28 T cell receptor beta chains sequenced from one sample in a study of technical replicates of blood from several donors. Only in-frame clones appear in the TCRdb table, and some are missing; sequencing was by immunoSEQ multiplex PCR. In the table there are approximately 99,000 clones, roughly 96% of which are singletons. What was sequenced was T cells isolated from PBMCs. These receptors were taken from a human donor in good health.

This clone has just one count. The chain has TRBV4-2 and TRBJ2-3, with 9 positions matching TRBD2. The CDR3 is 15 residues long. The ends lost 1 base at V and 4 bases at J; junction bases unmatched: 3. Germline V gene sequence: CDR1 LGHNA, CDR2 YNFKEQ. CDR3 in amino acids: CASSQAAGGPDTQYF. CDR3 nucleotides: TGTGCCAGCAGCCAAGCGGCGGGAGGGCCAGATACGCAGTATTTT.

This rearrangement joins TRBV27 to TRBJ2-2; D is possibly TRBD2 (7 bases). The V end was cut by 10 bases, the J end by 0 bases, with 12 bases between. CDR3 size: 14 residues. The germline V gene has CDR1 MNHEY and CDR2 SMNVEV (reference sequence). As DNA, the CDR3 is TGTGCCACCGGGGGGCTTACGAACACCGGGGAGCTGTTTTTT. Protein: CATGGLTNTGELFF.

This clone was found once. The germline gene is not matched at one end of the junction; a read error may be the cause. The V gene is TRBV4-1, the J gene TRBJ2-4; 7 positions agree with TRBD1. There are 14 residues in the CDR3. Germline values: CDR1 MGHRA, CDR2 YSYEKL. In DNA, the CDR3 is TGCGCCAGCAGCCAAGATCCCGGGACAGCCTCAGTACACTTC. Translation: CASSQDPGTASVHF.

The chain is built from TRBV28 and TRBJ1-2; 7 positions match TRBD1. Germline CDR1 MDHEN, CDR2 SYDVKM. Trimming at V came to 5 bases and at J to 4 bases, leaving 13 bases not matched to a gene. The CDR3 contains 16 residues. Here the CDR3 reads CASSGVRDSRRYGYTF. CDR3 in DNA: TGTGCCAGCAGTGGCGTCCGGGACAGCCGACGCTATGGCTACACCTTC.

As regards this clone: Different DNA sequences within this sample yield the same CDR3. The V gene is TRBV27, the J gene TRBJ1-6, with 10 bases lining up with TRBD1. Unmatched junction bases numbered 2, after V lost 5 bases and J lost 7 bases. Germline CDR1 and CDR2: MNHEY and SMNVEV (reference sequence). The CDR3 sequence is 14 residues long. CDR3: CASSPGQGNSPLHF. Written as DNA, the CDR3 is TGTGCCAGCAGTCCGGGACAGGGGAATTCACCCCTCCACTTT.

The V gene is TRBV5-8, the J gene TRBJ2-2; 11 nucleotides line up with TRBD2. The J segment lost 0 bases and the V segment lost 3 bases, leaving 13 bases of the junction unmatched. This CDR3 has 20 residues. Germline lookup yields CDR1 SGHTS and CDR2 YDEGEE. This CDR3 is CASSSAGGTSGSANTGELFF. The CDR3 DNA sequence: TGTGCCAGCAGCTCAGCCGGCGGGACTAGCGGTTCCGCGAACACCGGGGAGCTGTTTTTT.

V usage is TRBV4-2 and J usage is TRBJ2-6; TRBD2 might be the D (5 bases). There are 20 residues in the CDR3. Between the trimmed V and J ends, which lost 0 bases and 0 bases, there was a span of 18 bases. Germline V lookup: CDR1 LGHNA, CDR2 YNFKEQ. The CDR3 nucleotides read TGTGCCAGCAGCCAAGAGATCATCACTCGAGGGTTCTCTGGGGCCAACGTCCTGACTTTC. Residues: CASSQEIITRGFSGANVLTF.

V gene TRBV5-1 combines with J gene TRBJ2-7, with 7 nucleotides matching TRBD2. After removal of 5 bases from V and 4 bases from J, the junction contained 6 bases not matched to a gene. The germline gives CDR1 SGHRS, CDR2 YFSETQ. This CDR3 has 13 residues. In DNA form, the CDR3 reads TGCGCCAGCAGGCTGGGAGGGCAATACGAGCAGTACTTC. It codes for CASRLGGQYEQYF.

V and J are TRBV6-1 and TRBJ2-7; D is possibly TRBD1 (7 bases). Germline values: CDR1 MNHNS, CDR2 SASEGT. V lost 6 bases, J lost 1 base, and 16 bases lay in between. CDR3 length equals 15 residues. The CDR3 DNA reads TGTGCCAGCAGGGAGGGACAGACATTTTCCTACGAGCAGTACTTC. Protein sequence: CASREGQTFSYEQYF.

The chain couples TRBV19 to TRBJ1-1, with D possibly being TRBD1 (6 bases). V gave up 6 bases and J gave up 3 bases, with 17 bases separating them. The CDR3 sequence is 15 residues long. The V gene's germline CDR1 is LNHDA and CDR2 SQIVND (reference sequence). In nucleotides, the CDR3 is TGTGCCAGTAGCCTCTGGGGGCTCCGGGACACTGAAGCTTTCTTT. This codes for CASSLWGLRDTEAFF.

The V gene is TRBV11-2, the J gene TRBJ2-2; the D is unclear. The CDR3 sequence is 14 residues long. The V gene's germline CDR1 is SGHAT and CDR2 FQNNGV. The V gene lost 0 bases and the J gene lost 6 bases, with 8 bases spanning the gap. The chain's CDR3 is CASSLDRLSGELFF. As DNA, the CDR3 is TGTGCCAGCAGCTTAGATCGGTTGTCCGGGGAGCTGTTTTTT. Drawing the rest from reference TRBV11-2 and TRBJ2-2, the complete variable domain is EAGVAQSPRYKIIEKRQSVAFWCNPISGHATLYWYQQILGQGPKLLIQFQNNGVVDDSQLPKDRFSAERLKGVDSTLKIQPAKLEDSAVYLCASSLDRLSGELFFGEGSRLTVL.

The chain links TRBV7-3 to TRBJ2-1, with no clear D. Germline values: CDR1 SGHTA, CDR2 FQGTGA. Trimming pared 5 bases from V and 2 bases from J, leaving 7 bases between. The CDR3 covers 13 residues. CDR3 sequence (DNA): TGTGCCAGCAGCCCTAATGCCTACAATGAGCAGTTCTTC. It is translated as CASSPNAYNEQFF.

The genes are TRBV6-5 and TRBJ2-5; 9 nucleotides agree with TRBD1. The J segment lost 3 bases and the V segment lost 4 bases, leaving 6 bases of the junction unmatched. The CDR3 has 15 residues. Germline assignment: CDR1 MNHEY and CDR2 SVGAGI. CDR3: CASSFSQGAEETQYF. DNA of the CDR3: TGTGCCAGCAGTTTCTCACAGGGGGCCGAAGAGACCCAGTACTTC.

This chain uses TRBV7-9 with TRBJ2-3; a weak D match, TRBD2 (5 bases). The V end lost 1 base, the J end lost 4 bases, and 12 bases lay between the germline ends. The germline V gene has CDR1 SEHNR and CDR2 FQNEAQ (reference sequence). This CDR3 is 15 amino acids long. CDR3 in DNA: TGTGCCAGCAGCTTAGAACTAGACTTTTCAGATACGCAGTATTTT. It specifies CASSLELDFSDTQYF. The variable domain in full, with the rest retrieved from reference TRBV7-9 and TRBJ2-3, is DTGVSQNPRHKITKRGQNVTFRCDPISEHNRLYWYRQTLGQGPEFLTYFQNEAQLEKSRLLSDRFSAERPKGSFSTLEIQRTEQGDSAMYLCASSLELDFSDTQYFGPGTRLTVL.

In this sample, this clone turned up once. The V and J genes are TRBV5-5 and TRBJ1-2; 9 bases map to TRBD1. This CDR3 region has 16 residues. V lost 5 bases to trimming and J lost 3 bases; unmatched junction nucleotides: 11. CDR1 and CDR2 (germline): SGHKS, YYEKEE (reference sequence). For the CDR3, the DNA is TGTGCCAGCAGATTGAGACAGGGGGAGCAGGACTATGGCTACACCTTC. Protein sequence: CASRLRQGEQDYGYTF.

V and J are TRBV25-1 and TRBJ2-5, with D perhaps TRBD2 (5 bases). Per the germline V gene, CDR1 is MGHDK and CDR2 is SYGVNS. The V gene lost 1 base and the J gene lost 0 bases, with 9 bases spanning the gap. The CDR3 is made up of 15 amino acids. The CDR3 sequence: CASSESPGYQETQYF. The CDR3 DNA reads TGTGCCAGCAGTGAATCACCGGGATACCAAGAGACCCAGTACTTC.

The chain uses TRBV6-5 and TRBJ2-7, with 7 bases aligning to TRBD1. Losses at the gene ends were 6 bases for V and 2 bases for J; bases not matched to a gene: 4. The CDR3 sequence is 13 residues long. Germline V gives CDR1 MNHEY, CDR2 SVGAGI. The CDR3 DNA reads as TGTGCCAGCAGCGTAGGGACAGCCTACGAGCAGTACTTC. Translating it yields CASSVGTAYEQYF.

The V and J genes are TRBV14 and TRBJ2-1, with D perhaps matching TRBD1 (5 bases). V shed 6 bases and J shed 3 bases, with 15 bases lying between them. The length of the CDR3 is 15 residues. The germline gives CDR1 SGHDN, CDR2 FVKESK. In nucleotides, the CDR3 is TGTGCCAGCAGAGTAACAGGACATGGCTACAATGAGCAGTTCTTC. Its protein product is CASRVTGHGYNEQFF.

V and J are TRBV19 and TRBJ2-7, with D unclear. CDR1 and CDR2 from the germline V gene are LNHDA and SQIVND (reference sequence). With 3 bases removed from V and 5 bases from J, the gap between germline ends came to 8 bases. This CDR3 spans 12 amino acids. The CDR3 region has the DNA TGTGCCAGTAGTATCGCGGCCAACGAGCAGTACTTC. This translates into CASSIAANEQYF.

V usage is TRBV27 and J usage is TRBJ2-5; D ambiguous. Germline CDR1 reads MNHEY; CDR2 reads SMNVEV (reference sequence). Trimming shortened V by 5 bases and J by 5 bases, and 12 bases separated the two germline ends. The CDR3 loop spans 13 amino acids. The CDR3 bases are TGTGCCAGCAGTGCTCCCGTCGGGGAGACCCAGTACTTC. This gives the protein CASSAPVGETQYF.

The rearrangement links TRBV7-9 to TRBJ2-7, with D possibly matching TRBD2 (6 bases). Germline V gene lookup returns CDR1 SEHNR and CDR2 FQNEAQ (reference sequence). The CDR3 length is 14 residues. The V end was cut by 6 bases, the J end by 0 bases, with 12 bases between. For the CDR3, the DNA is TGTGCCAGCAGAGGAGGGGACCGCTCCTACGAGCAGTACTTC. Protein product: CASRGGDRSYEQYF.

V and J are TRBV18 and TRBJ2-3; 9 positions match TRBD2. The germline CDR1 and CDR2 sequences are KGHSH and LQKENI. The V segment lost 6 bases and the J segment 2 bases; nucleotides outside the gene matches: 15. The CDR3 runs 18 residues. CDR3 sequence (DNA): TGTGCCAGCTCTCACCTACAATCGCGGGAGGGCCTCACAGATACGCAGTATTTT. It codes for CASSHLQSREGLTDTQYF.

This sequence joins TRBV7-6 and TRBJ2-2, with a weak D call TRBD2 (5 bases). The V end was cut by 0 bases, the J end by 0 bases, with 14 bases between. The CDR3 is 18 residues long. Germline CDR1 is SGHVS and CDR2 is FNYEAQ. This CDR3 reads CASSLAYGDSPNTGELFF. CDR3 DNA sequence: TGTGCCAGCAGCTTAGCTTACGGGGATTCCCCGAACACCGGGGAGCTGTTTTTT. The full variable domain, its missing parts supplied by reference TRBV7-6 and TRBJ2-2, is GAGVSQSPRYKVTKRGQDVALRCDPISGHVSLYWYRQALGQGPEFLTYFNYEAQQDKSGLPNDRFSAERPEGSISTLTIQRTEQRDSAMYRCASSLAYGDSPNTGELFFGEGSRLTVL.

The V and J genes are TRBV7-2 and TRBJ2-7; 10 nucleotides match TRBD2. The germline CDR1 and CDR2 sequences are SGHTA and FQGNSA. The J segment lost 2 bases and the V segment lost 5 bases, leaving 9 bases of the junction unmatched. CDR3 length equals 16 residues. The CDR3 DNA follows: TGTGCCAGCAGCACCCGGACTAGCGGACCAGCCTACGAGCAGTACTTC. Residues: CASSTRTSGPAYEQYF.

The chain is built from TRBV29-1 and TRBJ1-4; D is unresolved. The CDR3 sequence is 12 residues long. Germline assignment: CDR1 SQVTM and CDR2 ANQGSEA. Trimming took 7 bases from V and 3 from J, leaving 9 bases between them. This chain's CDR3 is CSALLSNEKLFF. The CDR3 nucleotides are TGCAGCGCCCTCCTTTCTAATGAAAAACTGTTTTTT.

A single count supports this clone. The CDR3 nucleotides are TGCGCCAGCAGCCAAGTCCGGGAGGCTAGGGTGGGCACAGATACGCAGTATTTT. The encoded protein is CASSQVREARVGTDTQYF. The rearrangement uses TRBV4-1 and TRBJ2-3; 7 bases agree with TRBD2. After removal of 1 base from V and 1 base from J, the junction contained 11 bases not matched to a gene. CDR3 length equals 18 residues. Germline V lookup: CDR1 MGHRA, CDR2 YSYEKL.

The rearrangement uses TRBV6-6 and TRBJ2-1; the D gene is possibly TRBD1 (5 bases). The CDR3 has 11 residues. Germline V lookup: CDR1 MNHNY, CDR2 SVGAGI (reference sequence). Between the trimmed V and J ends, which lost 4 bases and 11 bases, there was a span of 9 bases. The CDR3 region is CASSFTGKQFF. The CDR3 DNA is TGTGCCAGCAGTTTTACAGGAAAGCAGTTCTTC.

The V gene is TRBV15, the J gene TRBJ2-1; TRBD2 matches 10 bases. This CDR3 comprises 15 residues. With 4 bases clipped from V and 3 bases from J, the junction kept 3 bases outside the gene matches. In germline, CDR1 is LNHNV, CDR2 YYDKDF (reference sequence). CDR3 coding DNA: TGTGCCACCAGCATCGGACTAGCGGACTACAATGAGCAGTTCTTC. Encoded protein: CATSIGLADYNEQFF.